One and the same sample provided the 32 T cell receptor beta chains below, sequenced in a study of T cells in Graves' hyperthyroidism and ophthalmopathy. From RNA transcripts, TCR beta CDR3 regions were amplified. With the HTBI primer set, the TCR CDR3 went through a first round of RT-PCR. A single record per CDR3 protein comes from TCRdb applying MiXCR to the multiplex PCR reads. The table has about 210,000 distinct CDR3 sequences, roughly 15% seen once; the top ten hold approximately 50%. Sequenced input: blood. These receptors originate from a man over 45 with Graves' hyperthyroidism.

This clonotype was detected only a few times. The rearrangement links TRBV20-1 to TRBJ2-3; 9 bases align to TRBD2. The J segment lost 4 bases and the V segment lost 5 bases, leaving 4 bases of the junction unmatched. Germline V gene sequence: CDR1 DFQATT, CDR2 SNEGSKA (reference sequence). There are 13 residues in the CDR3. The CDR3 sequence: CSALAGVADTQYF. CDR3 coding DNA: TGCAGTGCTTTAGCGGGAGTGGCAGATACGCAGTATTTT.

This clonotype was counted a few times. The V gene is TRBV6-2 or TRBV6-3, the J gene TRBJ1-5; 9 bases align to TRBD1. Germline CDR1 and CDR2: MNHEY and SVGEGT. The V segment lost 5 bases and the J segment 7 bases; nucleotides outside the gene matches: 6. The CDR3 loop spans 14 amino acids. The CDR3 DNA follows: TGTGCCAGCAGTATACAGGGGGCAGGGCAGCCCCAGCATTTT. It specifies CASSIQGAGQPQHF.

This clonotype was found a few times. J is TRBJ1-6 and V is TRBV6-2 or TRBV6-3; D ambiguous. V gave up 7 bases and J gave up 6 bases, with 4 bases separating them. Germline loops: CDR1 MNHEY, CDR2 SVGEGT. There are 11 residues in the CDR3. CDR3 DNA sequence: TGTGCCAGCAAGGGTAATTCACCCCTCCACTTT. It is translated as CASKGNSPLHF.

To note about this clonotype: Just one base apart from a much larger clone, this may be a read error. The chain joins TRBV6-1 to TRBJ2-1, with 9 bases identical to TRBD2. TRBJ2-7 explains the end of the DNA better; the J call may be wrong. CDR3 length: 14 residues. The V gene's germline CDR1 is MNHNS and CDR2 SASEGT. The chain's CDR3 is CASRPGTSLNEQYF. The CDR3, as DNA: TGTGCCAGCAGGCCCGGGACTAGCCTCAATGAGCAGTACTTC.

This clonotype was observed a few times. The V gene is TRBV7-9, the J gene TRBJ1-6, with D possibly matching TRBD1 (6 bases). Germline CDR1 and CDR2: SEHNR and FQNEAQ (reference sequence). The CDR3 length is 13 residues. The V gene lost 10 bases and the J gene lost 7 bases, with 14 bases spanning the gap. DNA for the CDR3: TGTGCCAATCCACAGGGCCGAAATTCACCCCTCCACTTT. Protein sequence: CANPQGRNSPLHF.

The table lists this clonotype with a count of one. Possible read error: a much larger clone is one base away. The chain employs TRBV7-2 and TRBJ2-3; possibly TRBD2 for D (7 bases). The V end lost 1 base, the J end lost 10 bases, and 24 bases lay between the germline ends. The CDR3 extends over 17 amino acids. Germline V gene lookup returns CDR1 SGHTA and CDR2 FQGNSA. The CDR3 sequence: CASSLVSSGPPGDSQYF. In DNA form, the CDR3 reads TGTGCCAGCAGCTTAGTCTCTAGCGGCCCTCCAGGGGATTCGCAGTATTTT.

In this sample, this clonotype turned up many times. The DNA for the CDR3 is TGTGCCTGGAGAGGATACAGCTACGAGCAGTACTTC. This gives the protein CAWRGYSYEQYF. This sequence joins TRBV30 and TRBJ2-7; D gene uncertain. This CDR3 comprises 12 residues. V was pared by 3 bases and J by 3 bases, with 9 bases between. The germline CDR1 and CDR2 sequences are GTSNPN and SVGIG (reference sequence).

The chain employs TRBV5-1 and TRBJ2-2; 11 bases map to TRBD1. This CDR3 is built from 15 residues. Losses at the gene ends were 8 bases for V and 4 bases for J; bases not matched to a gene: 7. The V gene's germline CDR1 is SGHRS and CDR2 YFSETQ. The CDR3 reads CASAGTGGATGELFF. CDR3 bases: TGCGCCAGTGCCGGGACAGGGGGGGCCACCGGGGAGCTGTTTTTT.

V usage is TRBV5-5 and J usage is TRBJ2-2, with 13 bases that match TRBD2. V shed 4 bases, J shed 5 bases, and the junction held 5 bases outside the gene matches. There are 16 residues in the CDR3. CDR1 and CDR2 (germline): SGHKS, YYEKEE (reference sequence). CDR3 nucleotides: TGTGCCAGCAGCCCAAGGACTAGCGGGAGTACCGGGGAGCTGTTTTTT. It specifies CASSPRTSGSTGELFF. The whole variable domain, filled in from reference TRBV5-5 and TRBJ2-2, reads DAGVTQSPTHLIKTRGQQVTLRCSPISGHKSVSWYQQVLGQGPQFIFQYYEKEERGRGNFPDRFSARQFPNYSSELNVNALLLGDSALYLCASSPRTSGSTGELFFGEGSRLTVL.

A few counts support this clonotype. The chain carries TRBV4-1 and TRBJ2-3; possibly TRBD1 or TRBD2 for D (5 bases each). This CDR3 has 15 residues. The germline gives CDR1 MGHRA, CDR2 YSYEKL. V lost 1 base to trimming and J lost 6 bases, with 14 bases between them. CDR3 coding DNA: TGCGCCAGCAGCCAAGTCAGTACAGGCGGGGATACGCAGTATTTT. Amino acid sequence: CASSQVSTGGDTQYF.

This clonotype was observed a few times. This sequence joins TRBV6-5 and TRBJ1-5; no clear D. Trimming removed 2 bases at V and 6 bases at J, with 11 bases between. Germline V gene data show CDR1 as MNHEY and CDR2 as SVGAGI. This CDR3 region has 14 residues. The CDR3 protein is CASSYVSGAQPQHF. The CDR3 coding sequence is TGTGCCAGCAGTTACGTATCTGGAGCTCAGCCCCAGCATTTT.

This clonotype has a count of ten or more. The V call is TRBV30, the J call TRBJ2-2; 7 bases fit TRBD1. Germline values: CDR1 GTSNPN, CDR2 SVGIG (reference sequence). This CDR3 comprises 15 residues. V shed 2 bases and J 0 bases; nucleotides not matched to a gene: 3. The CDR3, as DNA: TGTGCCTGGAGTATAGGGGGCGCGAACACCGGGGAGCTGTTTTTT. Translation gives CAWSIGGANTGELFF.

The CDR3 reads CATSDWRGHVGNEQFF. The CDR3 DNA sequence: TGTGCCACCAGTGATTGGAGGGGGCATGTTGGGAATGAGCAGTTCTTC. The J gene is TRBJ2-1, the V gene TRBV24-1, with a weak D call TRBD1 (7 bases). CDR1 and CDR2 from the germline V gene are KGHDR and SFDVKD. The V gene lost 2 bases and the J gene lost 7 bases, with 17 bases spanning the gap. The CDR3 sequence is 16 residues long.

This clonotype was seen ten or more times. A read error may account for a junction end that differs from germline. V and J are TRBV4-1 and TRBJ2-7; no definite D call. The CDR3 consists of 13 residues. Germline V lookup: CDR1 MGHRA, CDR2 YSYEKL. The CDR3 loop reads CASSLAVSYEQYF. CDR3 nucleotides: TGTGCCAGCAGTTTGGCGGTATCCTACGAGCAGTACTTC.

This clonotype was recorded many times. The chain carries TRBV20-1 and TRBJ2-3; 7 positions agree with TRBD2. The CDR3 has 17 residues. Germline V gene lookup returns CDR1 DFQATT and CDR2 SNEGSKA (reference sequence). V lost 1 base, J lost 0 bases, and 10 bases stayed unmatched. The CDR3 here is CSARGWGRALSTDTQYF. The CDR3 nucleotides read TGCAGTGCTAGAGGCTGGGGGAGGGCTCTAAGCACAGATACGCAGTATTTT.

This clonotype was counted many times. This sequence joins TRBV12-3 or TRBV12-4 and TRBJ2-7; no clear D gene. The V end lost 1 base, the J end lost 3 bases, and 7 bases lay between the germline ends. CDR3 length: 13 residues. As DNA, the CDR3 is TGTGCCAGCAGTTTAGGGGCCCACTACGAGCAGTACTTC. It yields the protein CASSLGAHYEQYF.

In DNA form, the CDR3 reads TGCGCCAGCAGCCAAGGTTCCTCCCCGATGGGCTACACCTTC. It codes for CASSQGSSPMGYTF. This chain joins TRBV4-1 and TRBJ1-2; D not resolved. Germline CDR1 MGHRA, CDR2 YSYEKL. V lost 1 base and J lost 8, with 14 bases in between. The CDR3 length is 14 residues.

The V call is TRBV6-1, the J call TRBJ2-3; D could derive from TRBD1 or TRBD2 (6 bases each). V was cut by 5 bases and J by 4 bases, with 19 bases left in between. The CDR3 spans 16 residues. CDR1 and CDR2 from the germline V gene are MNHNS and SASEGT. CDR3 DNA: TGTGCCAGCAGTTATCCTAGCGCCGGGGGCGCAGATACGCAGTATTTT. The encoded protein is CASSYPSAGGADTQYF.

This clonotype was recorded a few times. The DNA of the CDR3 is TGTGCCAGCAGTGTGGCGTTCGATCAGCCCCAGCATTTT. This codes for CASSVAFDQPQHF. The chain couples TRBV6-2 or TRBV6-3 to TRBJ1-5, with no clear D. Germline CDR1 MNHEY, CDR2 SVGEGT. This CDR3 has 13 residues. V lost 5 bases and J 5 bases, leaving 10 bases between the germline ends.

In this sample, this clonotype turned up many times. The chain has TRBV5-1 and TRBJ2-3, with D tentatively TRBD2 (5 bases). The CDR3 runs to 16 residues. Trimming took 5 bases from V and 0 from J, leaving 16 bases between them. Germline CDR1 and CDR2: SGHRS and YFSETQ. CDR3 residues: CASRTGIASSTDTQYF. The CDR3 DNA reads TGCGCCAGCAGGACGGGAATCGCTTCTAGCACAGATACGCAGTATTTT.

This clonotype was picked up many times. The chain uses TRBV5-1 and TRBJ2-5, with TRBD1 as a possible D gene (6 bases). The CDR3 covers 14 residues. Germline V gene lookup returns CDR1 SGHRS and CDR2 YFSETQ. V was shortened by 2 bases and J by 2 bases, with 10 bases between the two germline ends. CDR3 loop: CASSFGQGQETQYF. The CDR3 DNA sequence: TGCGCCAGCAGCTTTGGCCAGGGGCAAGAGACCCAGTACTTC.

The rearrangement uses TRBV12-3 or TRBV12-4 and TRBJ1-3; D gene uncertain. V lost 6 bases to trimming and J lost 0 bases, with 12 bases between them. CDR3 length: 15 amino acids. CDR3 coding DNA: TGTGCCAGCAGCCTAACCGGGAGCTCTGGAAACACCATATATTTT. Residues: CASSLTGSSGNTIYF.

This clonotype has a count of ten or more. The chain has TRBV28 and TRBJ2-2; D call uncertain. The CDR3 loop spans 13 amino acids. The V end lost 3 bases, the J end lost 3 bases, and 5 bases lay between the germline ends. CDR1 and CDR2 (germline): MDHEN, SYDVKM. The CDR3: CASSLRHTGELFF. The CDR3 nucleotides read TGTGCCAGCAGTTTGCGCCACACCGGGGAGCTGTTTTTT.

This clonotype was seen ten or more times. This rearrangement joins TRBV29-1 to TRBJ2-1; TRBD1 might be the D (5 bases). Looked up from germline, CDR1 is SQVTM and CDR2 is ANQGSEA. V was clipped by 7 bases and J by 4 bases, with 11 bases between them. The CDR3 has 12 amino acids. CDR3 DNA sequence: TGCAGCGGCAGGGATCCTTACAATGAGCAGTTCTTC. This translates into CSGRDPYNEQFF.

This clonotype occurred many times. The CDR3 sequence: CASSPIPGQTSYEQYF. The CDR3 DNA is TGTGCCAGCTCACCAATCCCGGGACAGACGTCCTACGAGCAGTACTTC. The rearrangement joins TRBV18 to TRBJ2-7; 7 positions agree with TRBD1. With V trimmed by 2 bases and J by 1 base, 8 bases remained unmatched. In germline, CDR1 is KGHSH, CDR2 LQKENI. The CDR3 loop spans 16 amino acids.

This sequence joins TRBV20-1 and TRBJ2-5; D might be TRBD2 (6 bases). Germline-derived CDR1 and CDR2 are DFQATT and SNEGSKA (reference sequence). V dropped 6 bases and J dropped 0 bases, with 17 bases sitting between them. This CDR3 is 15 amino acids long. The CDR3 reads CSATLAASYQETQYF. The CDR3 DNA follows: TGCAGTGCGACGTTAGCGGCCTCGTACCAAGAGACCCAGTACTTC.

This clonotype occurred a few times. CDR3 sequence reads: CASSTGGGGRLTTGELFF. Written as DNA, the CDR3 is TGTGCCAGCAGCACTGGGGGGGGAGGGCGCCTCACTACCGGGGAGCTGTTTTTT. This chain joins TRBV11-2 and TRBJ2-2; 7 bases line up with TRBD2. CDR1 is SGHAT, CDR2 FQNNGV, per germline. The CDR3 covers 18 residues. V shed 5 bases and J 5 bases; nucleotides not matched to a gene: 17.

The rearrangement joins TRBV25-1 to TRBJ2-1; 8 nucleotides match TRBD1. CDR3 length: 15 amino acids. Unmatched junction bases numbered 9, after V lost 6 bases and J lost 5 bases. CDR1 and CDR2 from the germline V gene are MGHDK and SYGVNS. In nucleotides, the CDR3 is TGTGCCAGCAGGGACTCAGGGGGCCCTAACAATGAGCAGTTCTTC. Protein product: CASRDSGGPNNEQFF.

V is TRBV7-9 and J is TRBJ2-7; D may correspond to TRBD1 or TRBD2 (6 bases each). Germline CDR1 and CDR2: SEHNR and FQNEAQ (reference sequence). The V end lost 5 bases, the J end lost 0 bases, and 14 bases lay between the germline ends. This CDR3 region has 15 residues. The CDR3 region is CASSPGAGVSYEQYF. CDR3 sequence (DNA): TGTGCCAGCAGCCCGGGGGCAGGGGTCTCCTACGAGCAGTACTTC.

This clonotype is medium-sized (0.01 to 0.1%) within its sample. The chain joins TRBV2 to TRBJ1-1; 10 bases map to TRBD1. After removal of 3 bases from V and 4 bases from J, the junction contained 5 bases not matched to a gene. In germline, CDR1 is SNHLY, CDR2 FYNNEI. The CDR3 is 15 amino acids. For the CDR3, the DNA is TGTGCCAGCAGTGAGACAGGGGGCGAAAGCACTGAAGCTTTCTTT. Its translation is CASSETGGESTEAFF.

The rearrangement links TRBV7-2 to TRBJ2-7; 8 bases are a match to TRBD2. This CDR3 contains 18 residues. The germline V gene has CDR1 SGHTA and CDR2 FQGNSA. The V and J ends lost 5 bases and 2 bases, in that order; junction bases with no gene match: 17. Here the CDR3 reads CASSIGPSTSGLTYEQYF. Here the CDR3 DNA reads TGTGCCAGCAGCATAGGCCCATCAACTAGCGGACTAACCTACGAGCAGTACTTC.

The V call is TRBV7-8, the J call TRBJ2-1, with D possibly matching TRBD2 (6 bases). Looked up from germline, CDR1 is SGHVS and CDR2 is FQNEAQ. The CDR3 spans 15 residues. V lost 3 bases to trimming and J lost 3 bases, with 12 bases between them. The CDR3 DNA reads as TGTGCCAGCAGCTTTGGGGCGGGGATCTACAATGAGCAGTTCTTC. This codes for CASSFGAGIYNEQFF.